The subject of this entry is one TCR beta chain. Its antigen is not known. These data are taken from a study of T cell responses to AZD1222 COVID-19 vaccine. Study-wide background: Both about-4-week and about-12-week second-dose recipients were combined. General observations from the study: Females outnumbered males among donors, who were mostly white British; clonal diversity was possibly underestimated. Increases in Spike-specific TCR breadth and depth were seen after two AZD1222 doses.

CDR3 length: 16 amino acids. The ends lost 1 base at V and 2 bases at J; junction bases unmatched: 2. The V gene's germline CDR1 is MGHDK and CDR2 SYGVNS. This table comes from immunoSEQ multiplex PCR, and its TCRdb copy is limited to in-frame clones, with some not included. This table holds approximately 82,000 clones, 70% to 90% found once. The receptor was derived from an adult in good health. Sequenced material: peripheral blood, taken on day 0 of AZD1222 vaccination. V usage is TRBV25-1 and J usage is TRBJ1-2, with 12 bases aligning to TRBD1. The CDR3 coding sequence is TGTGCCAGCAGTGAATCCGGGACAGGGGGCAACTATGGCTACACCTTC. Translating it yields CASSESGTGGNYGYTF.